These T cell receptor beta chains were read from a single sample in a study of control samples from healthy donors and cancer patients. Assay used: immunoSEQ multiplex PCR; TCRdb lists only in-frame clones, some missing. The sample includes around 180,000 clones, 94% of them seen just once. Material for sequencing was blood. Receptors were obtained from a woman between 18 and 29 years old in good health. The CDR3 runs from the conserved cysteine through the conserved F or W. D genes are given only for firm matches. Some rows mark clone size as missing; the rest say once, few, many or name a class of expanded clone.

V,D,size,J,DNA,CDR3
TRBV5-1,.,.,TRBJ1-4,TGCGCCAGCAGCCAGGGACTCGGGGCTACTAATGAAAAACTGTTTTTT,CASSQGLGATNEKLFF
TRBV10-3,.,.,TRBJ1-2,TGTGCCATCAGCGACCGGGGGGCCTATGGCTACACCTTC,CAISDRGAYGYTF
TRBV12-3/TRBV12-4,TRBD2,once,TRBJ2-3,TGTGCCAGCAGTGGACTAGCACAGGCTACGCAGTATTTT,CASSGLAQATQYF
TRBV7-9,.,.,TRBJ2-2,TGTGCCAGCAGCGACGTCCGCGGAAACCTCGGGGAGCTGTTTTTT,CASSDVRGNLGELFF
TRBV7-3,.,.,TRBJ1-1,TGTGCCAGCAGCCACGGGTGGGGGACTGAAGCTTTCTTT,CASSHGWGTEAFF
TRBV7-9,.,.,TRBJ2-7,TGTGCCAGCAGCCCTGGGACGATAAACTACGAGCAGTACTTC,CASSPGTINYEQYF
TRBV6-2/TRBV6-3,.,.,TRBJ2-5,TGTGCCAGCAGTTACGGCAGGGAATGGGAGACCCAGTACTTC,CASSYGREWETQYF
TRBV5-1,TRBD2,.,TRBJ2-1,TGCGCCAGCAGCCGGACTAGCGGGAGTTTCAATGAGCAGTTCTTC,CASSRTSGSFNEQFF
TRBV9,.,.,TRBJ2-1,TGTGCCAGCAGCGTAGATCCAGCTTTCCATGAGCAGTTCTTC,CASSVDPAFHEQFF
TRBV3-1/TRBV3-2,.,once,TRBJ1-4,TGTGCCAGCAGCCGGGGTCTAATGGACCACGGTTCATCTAATGAAAAACTGTTTTTT,CASSRGLMDHGSSNEKLFF
TRBV3-1/TRBV3-2,.,.,TRBJ1-2,TGTGCCAGCAGGGAGGACGGGACAAACTATGGCTACACCTTC,CASREDGTNYGYTF
TRBV10-3,.,.,TRBJ1-6,TGTGCCATCAGTGAGTCCGGATCACCCCTCCACTTT,CAISESGSPLHF
TRBV6-5,.,.,TRBJ1-6,TGTGCCAGCAGTCCGTCCCCCTACGTCAGTAGGGCCCTCCACTTT,CASSPSPYVSRALHF
TRBV2,.,.,TRBJ2-5,TGTGCCAGCAACCCGACAGGTCCTCAAGAGACCCAGTACTTC,CASNPTGPQETQYF
TRBV6-1,.,many,TRBJ1-6,TGTGCCAGCAGTGACGAGGGGATCTATAATTCACCCCTCCACTTT,CASSDEGIYNSPLHF
TRBV7-2,.,.,TRBJ1-6,TGTGCCAGCAGCCTAACGAAGAGTAGTTCACCCCTCCACTTT,CASSLTKSSSPLHF
TRBV12-5,.,.,TRBJ1-2,TGTGCTAGTGGTTTGGAAGGGGTCGGCTACACCTTC,CASGLEGVGYTF
TRBV15,.,.,TRBJ2-7,TGTGCCACCAGCAGAGATTCGGGTTACGAGCAGTACTTC,CATSRDSGYEQYF
TRBV12-3/TRBV12-4,.,once,TRBJ2-2,TGTGCCAGCAGTTTGGTCAGCACCGGGGAGCTGTTTTTT,CASSLVSTGELFF
TRBV18,.,.,TRBJ1-1,TGTGCCAGCTCACGCTCACGGGAGGACACTGAAGCTTTCTTT,CASSRSREDTEAFF
TRBV11-1,.,.,TRBJ2-5,TGTGCCAGCAGCCCCATGTGGGCCGGACAAGAGACCCAGTACTTC,CASSPMWAGQETQYF
TRBV2,.,.,TRBJ2-2,TGTGCCAGCGGACGGATGGGCTCGAACACCGGGGAGCTGTTTTTT,CASGRMGSNTGELFF
TRBV2,TRBD1,.,TRBJ1-2,TGTGCCAGCAGTGAAAATCCGGACAGGGGGAATGGCTACACCTTC,CASSENPDRGNGYTF
TRBV24-1,.,few,TRBJ2-3,TGTGCCACCAGTACTCACCAGGGGCCGACAATTAGCACAGATACGCAGTATTTT,CATSTHQGPTISTDTQYF
TRBV11-2,.,.,TRBJ1-1,TGTGCCAGCAGCTTATATGTGAACACTGAAGCTTTCTTT,CASSLYVNTEAFF
TRBV11-2,.,.,TRBJ2-4,TGTGCCAGCAGCCCCCGGACAGAAAACATTCAGTACTTC,CASSPRTENIQYF
TRBV28,.,.,TRBJ2-5,TGTGCCAGCAGTTTCTCCGGACAGTACCAAGAGACCCAGTACTTC,CASSFSGQYQETQYF
TRBV3-1/TRBV3-2,TRBD2,.,TRBJ2-1,TGTGCCAGCAGCTATTACACTAGCGGGGCCCACAATGAGCAGTTCTTC,CASSYYTSGAHNEQFF
TRBV5-3,TRBD1,.,TRBJ1-3,TGTGCCAGAAGCTGGAACCGACAGGGGGCCAGAAACACCATATATTTT,CARSWNRQGARNTIYF
TRBV7-6,.,.,TRBJ2-2,TGTGCCAGCACTGAGGGGGAAGGCACCGGGGAGCTGTTTTTT,CASTEGEGTGELFF
TRBV10-1,TRBD2,.,TRBJ2-7,TGCGCCAGCAGTGAGTCGCTAGCGGGGTATAATAGGGAGCAGTACTTC,CASSESLAGYNREQYF
TRBV24-1,.,.,TRBJ1-1,TGTGCCACCAGTGACGGCAGGGTGGCGAACACTGAAGCTTTCTTT,CATSDGRVANTEAFF
TRBV5-1,.,.,TRBJ1-2,TGCGCCAGCAGCCCCCCCCGGGAGTTAGTCTTAACTAACTATGGCTACACCTTC,CASSPPRELVLTNYGYTF
TRBV3-1/TRBV3-2,TRBD2,.,TRBJ2-3,TGTGCCAGCAGCCAGTTATCGCGGACTAGCTTTGATACGCAGTATTTT,CASSQLSRTSFDTQYF
TRBV7-2,.,.,TRBJ1-2,TGTGCCAGCAGCTTAGTCAGGGACTATGGCTACACCTTC,CASSLVRDYGYTF
TRBV29-1,.,once,TRBJ1-1,TGCAGCGTTGAAGATGTGGCAGACAACACTGAAGCTTTCTTT,CSVEDVADNTEAFF
TRBV6-1,.,once,TRBJ1-6,TGTGCCAGCAGTGAGCAAGGGGCCCTTAATTCACCCCTCCACTTT,CASSEQGALNSPLHF
TRBV28,TRBD2,.,TRBJ2-3,TGTGCCAGCAGTTTAGGAGCGGGACTGGGAGGCACAGATACGCAGTATTTT,CASSLGAGLGGTDTQYF